One sample yielded the 17 T cell receptor beta chains listed below, sequenced in a study of Tregs in tolerant kidney transplant recipients. Sequencing was performed with immunoSEQ multiplex PCR; in TCRdb, only in-frame clones are kept and a portion is missing. The sample lists around 52,000 clones, around 83% occurring once. Material for sequencing was CD4+ T cells from blood. The receptors shown here come from a human donor in good health.

V usage is TRBV5-1 and J usage is TRBJ1-1; D unresolved. This CDR3 has 15 residues. The germline V and J ends were trimmed by 4 bases and 4 bases, with 17 bases remaining between them. CDR1 SGHRS and CDR2 YFSETQ come from the germline V gene. In nucleotides, the CDR3 is TGCGCCAGCAGCCTCCCCTTTTCCCGCGGCACTGAAGCTTTCTTT. Translation: CASSLPFSRGTEAFF.

The CDR3 is CASSLSLSVSTDTQYF. The DNA for the CDR3 is TGCGCCAGCAGCTTGAGTCTGAGCGTAAGCACAGATACGCAGTATTTT. The chain is built from TRBV5-1 and TRBJ2-3; D gene unclear. Trimming removed 1 base from V and 0 bases from J, with 12 bases in between. In germline, CDR1 is SGHRS, CDR2 YFSETQ. The CDR3 length is 16 residues.

This clone was seen once. The rearrangement links TRBV5-4 to TRBJ2-5; 7 bases agree with TRBD2. J lost 7 bases, V lost 1 base, and 10 bases had no gene match. Germline assignment: CDR1 SGHNT and CDR2 YYREEE (reference sequence). This CDR3 has 15 amino acids. The CDR3: CASSLPLAAGGTQYF. CDR3 DNA sequence: TGTGCCAGCAGCTTGCCCCTAGCGGCCGGGGGGACCCAGTACTTC.

This chain uses TRBV4-2 with TRBJ2-7; 7 bases map to TRBD1. This CDR3 spans 14 amino acids. Trimming cost V 5 bases and J 5 bases; bases outside gene matches: 9. Germline V gene data show CDR1 as LGHNA and CDR2 as YNFKEQ. This CDR3 reads CASSIRTGGDEQYF. CDR3 coding DNA: TGTGCCAGCAGCATACGGACAGGCGGCGACGAGCAGTACTTC.

The chain recombines TRBV20-1 with TRBJ2-1, with 8 bases lining up with TRBD2. The CDR3 runs 11 residues. The ends lost 6 bases at V and 9 bases at J; junction bases unmatched: 4. Germline lookup yields CDR1 DFQATT and CDR2 SNEGSKA (reference sequence). DNA for the CDR3: TGCAGTGCCTCCCGGGGGGGTGAGCAGTTCTTC. Its protein is CSASRGGEQFF.

J is TRBJ1-3 and V is TRBV27, with 8 bases matching TRBD1. Germline CDR1 reads MNHEY; CDR2 reads SMNVEV (reference sequence). This CDR3 has 15 amino acids. With 6 bases clipped from V and 2 bases from J, the junction kept 6 bases outside the gene matches. The CDR3 spells CASRKQGAAGNTIYF. CDR3 nucleotide sequence: TGTGCCAGCAGGAAGCAGGGGGCGGCTGGAAACACCATATATTTT.

The chain carries TRBV7-2 and TRBJ1-2, with TRBD1 matching 8 bases. The CDR3 extends over 16 amino acids. Germline trimming cut 5 bases from V and 2 bases from J; bases unmatched to any gene: 10. Per the germline V gene, CDR1 is SGHTA and CDR2 is FQGNSA. For the CDR3, the DNA is TGTGCCAGCAGCACGGACCCGACAGGGGCCAACTATGGCTACACCTTC. Its translation: CASSTDPTGANYGYTF.

This rearrangement joins TRBV10-3 to TRBJ1-2, with no clear D. V was trimmed by 3 bases and J by 2 bases, leaving 10 bases between them. The CDR3 sequence is 14 residues long. The germline gives CDR1 ENHRY, CDR2 SYGVKD. CDR3 protein: CAISDSRGNYGYTF. CDR3 bases: TGTGCCATCAGTGACTCCAGAGGGAACTATGGCTACACCTTC.

This sequence joins TRBV5-1 and TRBJ2-1; 7 positions agree with TRBD2. Trimming at V came to 2 bases and at J to 6 bases, leaving 11 bases not matched to a gene. Germline values: CDR1 SGHRS, CDR2 YFSETQ. The CDR3 is 16 amino acids. The DNA of the CDR3 is TGCGCCAGCAGCTTAGCTACTAGCGAAGGAAGCAATGAGCAGTTCTTC. Protein sequence: CASSLATSEGSNEQFF.

This clone was seen just once. The CDR3 DNA follows: TGCGCCAGCAGCCGCATAATTGGGGACAGAGGTGGCTACACCTTC. Amino acid sequence: CASSRIIGDRGGYTF. The chain uses TRBV4-1 and TRBJ1-2, with 7 bases that match TRBD1. Germline V gene lookup returns CDR1 MGHRA and CDR2 YSYEKL. Trimming at V came to 4 bases and at J to 7 bases, leaving 12 bases not matched to a gene. This CDR3 has 15 residues.

The chain combines TRBV19 with TRBJ1-4, with D perhaps matching TRBD1 (5 bases). CDR3 size: 17 residues. Germline loops: CDR1 LNHDA, CDR2 SQIVND (reference sequence). V was trimmed by 4 bases and J by 1 base, leaving 16 bases between them. The CDR3 spells CASSTQTARVTNEKLFF. The CDR3 DNA sequence: TGTGCCAGTAGTACCCAGACAGCCCGTGTAACTAATGAAAAACTGTTTTTT. The variable domain in full, with the rest retrieved from reference TRBV19 and TRBJ1-4, is DGGITQSPKYLFRKEGQNVTLSCEQNLNHDAMYWYRQDPGQGLRLIYYSQIVNDFQKGDIAEGYSVSREKKESFPLTVTSAQKNPTAFYLCASSTQTARVTNEKLFFGSGTQLSVL.

The chain couples TRBV28 to TRBJ1-3; D gene unclear. V lost 3 bases and J 3 bases, leaving 9 bases between the germline ends. CDR3 length: 14 amino acids. CDR1 is MDHEN and CDR2 is SYDVKM in the germline V gene. Here the CDR3 reads CASSFRGNGNTIYF. For the CDR3, the DNA is TGTGCCAGCAGTTTCCGCGGTAATGGAAACACCATATATTTT.

V gene TRBV2 combines with J gene TRBJ1-5; TRBD1 matches 8 bases. V dropped 4 bases and J dropped 3; count of bases not matched to a gene: 5. The CDR3 is made up of 15 amino acids. Germline V gene data show CDR1 as SNHLY and CDR2 as FYNNEI. CDR3 in amino acids: CASSGTGGSNQPQHF. In nucleotides, the CDR3 is TGTGCCAGCAGTGGAACAGGGGGGTCCAATCAGCCCCAGCATTTT.

The CDR3 spells CASSVGGQGAFQETQYF. The CDR3 DNA reads TGTGCCAGCAGCGTAGGGGGGCAAGGGGCTTTTCAAGAGACCCAGTACTTC. V is TRBV9 and J is TRBJ2-5, with a possible D match to TRBD1 (6 bases). Germline values: CDR1 SGDLS, CDR2 YYNGEE. The CDR3 is 17 residues long. Trimming stripped 0 bases from V and 2 bases from J, with 17 bases between. The entire variable domain, with the rest obtained from reference TRBV9 and TRBJ2-5, is as follows: DSGVTQTPKHLITATGQRVTLRCSPRSGDLSVYWYQQSLDQGLQFLIQYYNGEERAKGNILERFSAQQFPDLHSELNLSSLELGDSALYFCASSVGGQGAFQETQYFGPGTRLLVL.

The chain is built from TRBV14 and TRBJ2-3, with D perhaps TRBD1 or TRBD2 (5 bases each). The CDR3 is 16 amino acids. V was trimmed by 0 bases and J by 6 bases, leaving 16 bases between them. Germline CDR1 SGHDN, CDR2 FVKESK. For the CDR3, the DNA is TGTGCCAGCAGCCAAGATAGGGGACCGGCAGGGGATACGCAGTATTTT. Amino acids: CASSQDRGPAGDTQYF. Combining the CDR3 with reference TRBV14 and TRBJ2-3 gives the whole variable domain EAGVTQFPSHSVIEKGQTVTLRCDPISGHDNLYWYRRVMGKEIKFLLHFVKESKQDESGMPNNRFLAERTGGTYSTLKVQPAELEDSGVYFCASSQDRGPAGDTQYFGPGTRLTVL.

The chain employs TRBV11-3 and TRBJ2-1; D is unclear. V gave up 1 base and J gave up 1 base, with 11 bases separating them. This CDR3 spans 16 amino acids. CDR1 is SGHNT, CDR2 YENEEA, per germline. The CDR3 DNA reads TGTGCCAGCAGCTTAGTGCTGGCTAGTTCCTACAATGAGCAGTTCTTC. Translation gives CASSLVLASSYNEQFF.

The chain recombines TRBV5-1 with TRBJ2-2; tentatively, D is TRBD1 (6 bases). V was clipped by 5 bases and J by 0 bases, with 11 bases between them. From germline, CDR1 is SGHRS and CDR2 YFSETQ. This CDR3 has 15 amino acids. The CDR3 DNA reads TGCGCCAGCAGTCTCCGACAGGCGAACACCGGGGAGCTGTTTTTT. The encoded protein is CASSLRQANTGELFF.